The clone carrying this T cell receptor (beta chain) has more than one count but fewer than ten. Its specificity is not known. The sample belongs to a study of shared clonotypes between healthy human individuals. Regarding the study as a whole: Owing to a small donor count, the genetic and exposure-history diversity represented was limited. Clonotypes shared by all four sorted-subset donors had higher generation probabilities than non-shared clonotypes.

The CDR3 extends over 15 amino acids. V gave up 4 bases and J gave up 1 base, with 12 bases separating them. Germline V gene sequence: CDR1 SGHDT, CDR2 YYEEEE. Each sample came from a Caucasian adult donor living in Nashville, Tennessee. CD4+ cells underwent separation, giving CD45RA+ naive and CD45RA-negative memory subsets. The protocol was immunoSEQ multiplex PCR, while the TCRdb copy is restricted to in-frame clones and leaves out a portion. The data hold about 1 million clones, with about 75% observed a single time. The receptor's source is a man aged 18 to 29 in good health. The genes are TRBV5-6 and TRBJ1-5, with TRBD1 as a possible D gene (6 bases). The sequencing input was memory CD4+ T cells sorted from blood. Regarding subset: CD45RA-negative fraction. CDR3: CASSRGQLSNQPQHF. The CDR3 bases are TGTGCCAGCAGCCGCGGACAGTTGAGCAATCAGCCCCAGCATTTT.